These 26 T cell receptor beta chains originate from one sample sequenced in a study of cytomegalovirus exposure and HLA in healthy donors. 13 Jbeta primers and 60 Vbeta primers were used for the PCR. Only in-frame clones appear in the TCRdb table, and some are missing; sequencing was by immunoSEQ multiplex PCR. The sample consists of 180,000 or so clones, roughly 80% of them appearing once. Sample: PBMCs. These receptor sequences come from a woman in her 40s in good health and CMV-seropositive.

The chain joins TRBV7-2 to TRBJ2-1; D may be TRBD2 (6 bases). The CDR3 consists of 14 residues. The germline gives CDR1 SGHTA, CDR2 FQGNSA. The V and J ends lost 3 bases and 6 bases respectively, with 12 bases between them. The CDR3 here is CASSLSRSGNEQFF. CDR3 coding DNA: TGTGCCAGCAGCTTGTCACGTAGCGGCAATGAGCAGTTCTTC.

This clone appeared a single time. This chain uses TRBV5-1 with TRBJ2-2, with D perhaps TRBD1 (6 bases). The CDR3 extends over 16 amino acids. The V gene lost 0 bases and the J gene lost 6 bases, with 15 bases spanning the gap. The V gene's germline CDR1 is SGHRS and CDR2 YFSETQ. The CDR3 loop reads CASSLVAGGRAGELFF. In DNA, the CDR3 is TGCGCCAGCAGCTTGGTAGCTGGGGGCAGGGCCGGGGAGCTGTTTTTT.

CDR3 nucleotide sequence: TGTGCCAGCAAACAGGGGCAAGGCTCTGGGGCCAACGTCCTGACTTTC. It yields the protein CASKQGQGSGANVLTF. The chain combines TRBV11-1 with TRBJ2-6, with 7 bases lining up with TRBD1. The CDR3 is 16 amino acids. Germline lookup yields CDR1 SGHAT and CDR2 FQDESV (reference sequence). With V trimmed by 7 bases and J by 0 bases, 6 bases remained unmatched.

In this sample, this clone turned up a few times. The CDR3 DNA reads TGTGCCAGTAGTATAGATCGGGCAGACAGTGAAGCTTTCTTT. This gives the protein CASSIDRADSEAFF. V usage is TRBV19 and J usage is TRBJ1-1, with D tentatively TRBD1 (5 bases). The germline V gene has CDR1 LNHDA and CDR2 SQIVND (reference sequence). Trimming removed 0 bases from V and 7 bases from J, with 12 bases in between. This CDR3 region has 14 residues.

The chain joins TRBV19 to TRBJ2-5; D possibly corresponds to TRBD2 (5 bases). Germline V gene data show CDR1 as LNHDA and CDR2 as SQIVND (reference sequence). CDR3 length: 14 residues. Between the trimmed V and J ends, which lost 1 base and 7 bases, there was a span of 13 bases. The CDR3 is CASSIGRAEGTQYF. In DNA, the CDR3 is TGTGCCAGTAGTATAGGTAGGGCAGAGGGGACCCAGTACTTC.

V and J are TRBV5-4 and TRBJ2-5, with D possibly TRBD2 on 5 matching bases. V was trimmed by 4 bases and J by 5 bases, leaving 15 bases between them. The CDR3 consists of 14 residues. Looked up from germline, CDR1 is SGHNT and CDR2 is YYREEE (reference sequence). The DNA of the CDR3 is TGTGCCAGCAGCATCCCCGGGGTGCAGGAGACCCAGTACTTC. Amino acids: CASSIPGVQETQYF.

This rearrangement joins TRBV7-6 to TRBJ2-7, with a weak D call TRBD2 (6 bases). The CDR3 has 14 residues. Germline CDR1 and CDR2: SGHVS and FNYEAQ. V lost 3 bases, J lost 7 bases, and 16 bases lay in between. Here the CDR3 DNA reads TGTGCCAGCAGCTTGGACTCCCCAGGGAGGGAGCAGTACTTC. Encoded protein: CASSLDSPGREQYF.

CDR3 loop: CASTEGMKPGQPFYSNQPQHF. CDR3 sequence (DNA): TGTGCCAGTACCGAAGGGATGAAACCGGGACAGCCGTTTTATAGCAATCAGCCCCAGCATTTT. The chain uses TRBV19 and TRBJ1-5, with 7 bases fitting TRBD1. Trimming cost V 7 bases and J 0 bases; bases outside gene matches: 24. Per the germline V gene, CDR1 is LNHDA and CDR2 is SQIVND (reference sequence). This CDR3 is built from 21 residues.

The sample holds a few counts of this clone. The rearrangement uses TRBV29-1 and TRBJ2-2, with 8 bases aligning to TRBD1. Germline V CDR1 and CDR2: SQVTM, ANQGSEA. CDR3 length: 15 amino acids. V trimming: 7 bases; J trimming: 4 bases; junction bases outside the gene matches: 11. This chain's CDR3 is CSALGRGLGTGELFF. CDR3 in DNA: TGCAGCGCTTTGGGCAGGGGGCTAGGCACCGGGGAGCTGTTTTTT.

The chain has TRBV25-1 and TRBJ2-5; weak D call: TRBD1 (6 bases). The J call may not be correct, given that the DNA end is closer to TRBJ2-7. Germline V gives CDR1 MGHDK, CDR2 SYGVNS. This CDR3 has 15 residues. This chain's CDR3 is CASSGVGHGSYEQYF. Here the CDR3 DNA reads TGTGCCAGCAGTGGAGTGGGACATGGCTCCTACGAGCAGTACTTC.

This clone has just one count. The DNA of the CDR3 is TGTGCCAGCAGCCAAGATGGGCCAGCCGAAGCTTTCTTT. The encoded protein is CASSQDGPAEAFF. V and J are TRBV4-2 and TRBJ1-1; D is undetermined. The CDR3 length is 13 residues. The ends were cut back, 0 bases at V and 8 bases at J, with 10 bases in the middle. Germline assignment: CDR1 LGHNA and CDR2 YNFKEQ.

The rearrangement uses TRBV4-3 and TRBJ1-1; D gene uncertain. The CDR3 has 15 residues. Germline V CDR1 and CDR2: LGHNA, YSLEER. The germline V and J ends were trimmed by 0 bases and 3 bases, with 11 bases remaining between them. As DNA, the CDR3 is TGCGCCAGCAGCCAAGATACGGGGAGTTACACTGAAGCTTTCTTT. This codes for CASSQDTGSYTEAFF.

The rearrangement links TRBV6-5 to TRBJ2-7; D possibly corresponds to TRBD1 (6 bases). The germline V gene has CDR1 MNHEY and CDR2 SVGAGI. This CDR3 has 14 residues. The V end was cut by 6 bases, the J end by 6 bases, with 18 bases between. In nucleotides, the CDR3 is TGTGCCAGCAGCAGCATGGGGGCCGGATTCGAGCAGTACTTC. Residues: CASSSMGAGFEQYF.

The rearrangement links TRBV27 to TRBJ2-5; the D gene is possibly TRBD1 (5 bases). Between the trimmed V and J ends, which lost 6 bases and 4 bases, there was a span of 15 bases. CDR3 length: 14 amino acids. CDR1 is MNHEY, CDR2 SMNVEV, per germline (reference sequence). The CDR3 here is CASSNLPRVETQYF. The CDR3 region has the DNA TGTGCCAGCAGCAACCTCCCCAGGGTAGAGACCCAGTACTTC.

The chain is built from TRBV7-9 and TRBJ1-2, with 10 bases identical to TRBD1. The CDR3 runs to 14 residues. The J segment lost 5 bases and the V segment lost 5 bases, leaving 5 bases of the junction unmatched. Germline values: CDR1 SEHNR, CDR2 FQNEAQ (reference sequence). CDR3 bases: TGTGCCAGCAGCGCGGGACAGGGGAGGTATGGCTACACCTTC. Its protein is CASSAGQGRYGYTF.

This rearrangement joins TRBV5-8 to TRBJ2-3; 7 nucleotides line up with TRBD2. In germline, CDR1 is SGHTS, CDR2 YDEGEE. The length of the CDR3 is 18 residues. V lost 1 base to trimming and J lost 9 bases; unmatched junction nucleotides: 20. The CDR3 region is CASSLSETSIPSGDTQYF. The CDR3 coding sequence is TGTGCCAGCAGCTTGTCCGAGACTAGCATCCCCTCGGGGGACACGCAGTATTTT.

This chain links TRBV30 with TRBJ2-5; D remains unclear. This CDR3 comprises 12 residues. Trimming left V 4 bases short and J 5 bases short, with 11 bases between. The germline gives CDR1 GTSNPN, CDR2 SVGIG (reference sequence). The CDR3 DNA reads TGTGCCTGGACCTCGTTTGCGGAGACCCAGTACTTC. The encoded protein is CAWTSFAETQYF.

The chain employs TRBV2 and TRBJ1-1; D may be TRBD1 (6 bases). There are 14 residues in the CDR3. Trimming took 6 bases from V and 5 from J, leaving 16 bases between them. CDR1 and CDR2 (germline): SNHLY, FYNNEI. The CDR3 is CASSELQGWTEAFF. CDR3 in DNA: TGTGCCAGCAGCGAACTACAGGGCTGGACTGAAGCTTTCTTT. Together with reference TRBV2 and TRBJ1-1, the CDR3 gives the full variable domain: EPEVTQTPSHQVTQMGQEVILRCVPISNHLYFYWYRQILGQKVEFLVSFYNNEISEKSEIFDDQFSVERPDGSNFTLKIRSTKLEDSAMYFCASSELQGWTEAFFGQGTRLTVV.

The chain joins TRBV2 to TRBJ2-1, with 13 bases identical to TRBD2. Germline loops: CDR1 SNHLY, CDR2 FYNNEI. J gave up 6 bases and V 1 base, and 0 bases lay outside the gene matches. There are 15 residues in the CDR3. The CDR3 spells CASSEGTSGGNEQFF. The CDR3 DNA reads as TGTGCCAGCAGTGAAGGGACTAGCGGGGGCAATGAGCAGTTCTTC.

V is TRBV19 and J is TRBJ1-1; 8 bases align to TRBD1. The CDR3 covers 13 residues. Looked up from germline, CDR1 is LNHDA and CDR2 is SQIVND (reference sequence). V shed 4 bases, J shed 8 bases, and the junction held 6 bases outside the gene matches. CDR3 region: CASSRGTGVEAFF. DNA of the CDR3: TGTGCCAGTAGTAGAGGGACAGGAGTCGAAGCTTTCTTT.

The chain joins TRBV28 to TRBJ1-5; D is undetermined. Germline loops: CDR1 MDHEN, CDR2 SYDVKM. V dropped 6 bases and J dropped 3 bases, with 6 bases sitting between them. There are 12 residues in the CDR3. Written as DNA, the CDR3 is TGTGCCAGCAGGGAGATCAATCAGCCCCAGCATTTT. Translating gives CASREINQPQHF.

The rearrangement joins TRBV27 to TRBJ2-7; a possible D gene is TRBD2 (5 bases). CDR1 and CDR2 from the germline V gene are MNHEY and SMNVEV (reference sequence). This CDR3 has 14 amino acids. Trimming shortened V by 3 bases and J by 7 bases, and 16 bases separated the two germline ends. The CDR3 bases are TGTGCCAGCAGTTTCGGCCCGCGGGTTGGAGAGCAGTACTTC. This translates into CASSFGPRVGEQYF.

The CDR3 DNA follows: TGTGCCAGCAGCCGAGGACTCGTAAATGAGCAGTTCTTC. As protein: CASSRGLVNEQFF. This chain links TRBV11-2 with TRBJ2-1, with D tentatively TRBD2 (5 bases). This CDR3 contains 13 residues. From germline, CDR1 is SGHAT and CDR2 FQNNGV. Trimming left V 5 bases short and J 7 bases short, with 12 bases between.

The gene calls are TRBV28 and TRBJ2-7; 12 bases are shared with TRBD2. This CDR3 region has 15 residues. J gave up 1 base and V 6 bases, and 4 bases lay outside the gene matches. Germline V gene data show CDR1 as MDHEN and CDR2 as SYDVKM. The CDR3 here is CASRSSGRASYEQYF. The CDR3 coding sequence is TGTGCCAGCAGATCTAGCGGGAGGGCTTCCTACGAGCAGTACTTC.

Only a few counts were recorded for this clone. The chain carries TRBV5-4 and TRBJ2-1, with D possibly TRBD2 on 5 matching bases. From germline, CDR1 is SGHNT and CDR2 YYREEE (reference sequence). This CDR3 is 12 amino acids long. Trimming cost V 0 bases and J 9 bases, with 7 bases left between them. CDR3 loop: CASSLDEGEQFF. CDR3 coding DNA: TGTGCCAGCAGCTTGGACGAGGGTGAGCAGTTCTTC.

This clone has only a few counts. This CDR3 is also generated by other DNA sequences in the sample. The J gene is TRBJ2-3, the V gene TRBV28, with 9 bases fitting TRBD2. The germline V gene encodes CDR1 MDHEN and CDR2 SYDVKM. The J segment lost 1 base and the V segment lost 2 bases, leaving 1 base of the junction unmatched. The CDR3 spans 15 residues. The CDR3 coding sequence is TGTGCCAGCAGTTTAGCGGGAGGGGGCACAGATACGCAGTATTTT. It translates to CASSLAGGGTDTQYF.